The present TCR beta chain was sequenced within a study of Ad26.COV2.S vaccination and SARS-CoV-2 variants. Findings of the study overall: Vaccine and placebo groups showed comparable non-spike TCR breadth.

Regarding this clone: The antigen is undetermined.

This CDR3 has 14 residues. CDR1 and CDR2 (germline): MRHNA, SNTAGT. Trimming cost V 2 bases and J 9 bases, with 14 bases left between them. Clones were read by immunoSEQ multiplex PCR, and TCRdb kept only the in-frame ones, dropping some. The sample yields about 350,000 clones, about 91% seen once. The chain employs TRBV6-4 and TRBJ2-1; possible D gene TRBD1, 5 bases. The TCR was taken from a human donor who had recovered from COVID-19. The specimen comprised peripheral blood, sampled after recovery from COVID-19. DNA of the CDR3: TGTGCCAGCAGTGACGATCCCCTAGGGGTTGAGCAGTTCTTC. Translating it yields CASSDDPLGVEQFF.